This T cell receptor (beta chain) appears in the sequencing data of a study of identical twins. The authors used template switching to add a universal primer site and gave cDNA unique molecular identifiers. TCRdb passed the 5' RACE reads through MiXCR, listing each CDR3 protein once. Of under 400,000 distinct CDR3 sequences listed, roughly 9% were seen once; the top ten hold over 7%. The CDR3 covers 15 residues. Trimming removed 2 bases from V and 7 bases from J, with 19 bases in between. Germline V gene sequence: CDR1 SGHRS, CDR2 YFSETQ. This clonotype has a count of ten or more. The chain combines TRBV5-1 with TRBJ2-7, with D perhaps being TRBD1 or TRBD2 (5 bases each). The sequenced material came from naive T cells sorted from blood. The clonotype comes from a woman aged 50 to 60 in good health. The CDR3 is CASSLSGPRLREQYV. DNA of the CDR3: TGCGCCAGCAGCTTATCGGGACCAAGACTACGGGAGCAGTACGTC.